This passage covers 11 T cell receptor beta chains from one sample sequenced in a study of blood T cell repertoires in COVID-19. The data were produced by immunoSEQ multiplex PCR, yet TCRdb's version contains in-frame clones alone and is incomplete. The sample records 85,000 to 130,000 clones, roughly 80% being singletons. The sample was peripheral blood. The receptor source for this set is a woman over 75 with active or convalescent COVID-19.

The chain employs TRBV7-2 and TRBJ1-1; D gene ambiguous. V lost 2 bases, J lost 4 bases, and 20 bases lay in between. CDR3 size: 17 residues. Germline loops: CDR1 SGHTA, CDR2 FQGNSA. The CDR3 region has the DNA TGTGCCAGCAGCTTAATTGCCGGGGTTTTTATAGTCACTGAAGCTTTCTTT. Amino acid sequence: CASSLIAGVFIVTEAFF.

The chain recombines TRBV19 with TRBJ1-2; no reliable D call. V was clipped by 6 bases and J by 1 base, with 9 bases between them. The germline V gene encodes CDR1 LNHDA and CDR2 SQIVND (reference sequence). The CDR3 is made up of 13 amino acids. The CDR3 region is CASRSTSNYGYTF. The CDR3 DNA follows: TGTGCCAGTAGATCGACAAGTAACTATGGCTACACCTTC.

This rearrangement joins TRBV18 to TRBJ2-1; TRBD1 matches 8 bases. Germline assignment: CDR1 KGHSH and CDR2 LQKENI. This CDR3 comprises 15 residues. Trimming took 0 bases from V and 8 from J; bases not matched to a gene: 6. For the CDR3, the DNA is TGTGCCAGCTCACCACCAGGCAGGGGGCAGGATGAGCAGTTCTTC. Translation: CASSPPGRGQDEQFF.

This clone was seen more than once but under ten times. The chain links TRBV6-1 to TRBJ1-2; a possible D gene is TRBD1 (5 bases). Germline CDR1 reads MNHNS; CDR2 reads SASEGT. The V and J ends lost 2 bases and 3 bases respectively, with 13 bases between them. The CDR3 length is 15 residues. CDR3 in amino acids: CASSEWAEGDYGYTF. The CDR3 region has the DNA TGTGCCAGCAGTGAATGGGCCGAAGGGGACTATGGCTACACCTTC.

This clone came up once. V usage is TRBV28 and J usage is TRBJ2-1, with 10 bases identical to TRBD2. The CDR3 extends over 18 amino acids. Germline V lookup: CDR1 MDHEN, CDR2 SYDVKM. V dropped 3 bases and J dropped 1; count of bases not matched to a gene: 9. The CDR3 sequence: CASSFEGSSGGSYNEQFF. The CDR3 coding sequence is TGTGCCAGCAGTTTCGAAGGGTCTAGCGGGGGTTCCTACAATGAGCAGTTCTTC.

This clone was observed once. This chain links TRBV19 with TRBJ2-1, with TRBD1 identical over 7 bases. The CDR3 contains 16 residues. The V gene's germline CDR1 is LNHDA and CDR2 SQIVND (reference sequence). J lost 3 bases, V lost 5 bases, and 10 bases had no gene match. The CDR3 sequence: CASSLSKGANYNEQFF. CDR3 DNA: TGTGCCAGTAGTCTATCGAAGGGGGCAAACTACAATGAGCAGTTCTTC.

The chain's CDR3 is CASSPRREMNTEAFF. DNA for the CDR3: TGTGCCAGCTCACCACGTCGGGAGATGAACACTGAAGCTTTCTTT. The chain carries TRBV18 and TRBJ1-1; D is ambiguous. CDR3 length: 15 residues. The V gene lost 1 base and the J gene lost 0 bases, with 9 bases spanning the gap. Germline CDR1 and CDR2: KGHSH and LQKENI. Complete variable domain (other parts from reference TRBV18 and TRBJ1-1): NAGVMQNPRHLVRRRGQEARLRCSPMKGHSHVYWYRQLPEEGLKFMVYLQKENIIDESGMPKERFSAEFPKEGPSILRIQQVVRGDSAAYFCASSPRREMNTEAFFGQGTRLTVV.

The chain has TRBV20-1 and TRBJ2-7; no clear D gene. Germline V gene lookup returns CDR1 DFQATT and CDR2 SNEGSKA (reference sequence). The CDR3 sequence is 11 residues long. The ends were cut back, 2 bases at V and 2 bases at J, with 4 bases in the middle. CDR3 bases: TGCAGTGCTAGAAACACCTACGAGCAGTACTTC. It translates to CSARNTYEQYF.

The chain combines TRBV27 with TRBJ1-1; no firm D call. CDR1 and CDR2 from the germline V gene are MNHEY and SMNVEV (reference sequence). V lost 6 bases, J lost 4 bases, and 12 bases lay in between. The CDR3 contains 13 residues. This CDR3 reads CASSLRETTEAFF. For the CDR3, the DNA is TGTGCCAGCAGCCTCCGGGAAACCACTGAAGCTTTCTTT.

J is TRBJ2-7 and V is TRBV14; D remains ambiguous. Trimming stripped 1 base from V and 3 bases from J, with 10 bases between. Germline V gene data show CDR1 as SGHDN and CDR2 as FVKESK. CDR3 length: 14 amino acids. CDR3 sequence reads: CASSQGIRIYEQYF. The CDR3 nucleotides are TGTGCCAGCAGCCAAGGAATCAGGATCTACGAGCAGTACTTC. Combining the CDR3 with reference TRBV14 and TRBJ2-7 gives the whole variable domain EAGVTQFPSHSVIEKGQTVTLRCDPISGHDNLYWYRRVMGKEIKFLLHFVKESKQDESGMPNNRFLAERTGGTYSTLKVQPAELEDSGVYFCASSQGIRIYEQYFGPGTRLTVT.

V is TRBV18 and J is TRBJ1-5; D gene uncertain. The V gene's germline CDR1 is KGHSH and CDR2 LQKENI. Deletions cut 6 bases from V and 2 bases from J, with 17 bases between. The CDR3 has 16 residues. The CDR3 DNA reads as TGTGCCAGCTCTCTATCGCAAGGAGTCGGCAATCAGCCCCAGCATTTT. It translates to CASSLSQGVGNQPQHF.